This T cell receptor (beta chain) is drawn from a study of blood T cell repertoires in COVID-19. Background on the study: PBMCs, B-cell-depleted T cells, or T cells provided the cDNA or gDNA that made up the material.

The length of the CDR3 is 16 residues. V lost 5 bases and J lost 2; bases outside the gene matches: 5. Germline V CDR1 and CDR2: SGHNT, YENEEA. In the study's own analysis: Reference gene primer amplification yielded estimated nucleated cell counts. Assay: immunoSEQ multiplex PCR; the TCRdb copy retains only in-frame clones and omits some. V and J calls and clone size are those listed in that table; D and trimming were worked out from the DNA. The table has some 96,000 clones, around 78% seen once. The sequenced sample was peripheral blood. The chain joins TRBV11-3 to TRBJ2-3; 12 nucleotides line up with TRBD2. The clonotype was recovered from a human donor in a cohort sampled during active COVID-19. Written as DNA, the CDR3 is TGTGCCAGCAGCAAAGGACTAGCGGGGAACACAGATACGCAGTATTTT. Translating gives CASSKGLAGNTDTQYF.